A single sample gave rise to the 3 T cell receptor beta chains below, sequenced in a study of cytomegalovirus exposure and HLA in healthy donors. In the PCR, 60 Vbeta and 13 Jbeta primers were used. Sequencing used immunoSEQ multiplex PCR; TCRdb keeps in-frame clones, though not all of them. The table includes 90,000 to 140,000 clones, about four fifths detected once. The sample consisted of PBMCs. These receptors all stem from a man between 40 and 49 years old in good health and CMV-seronegative.

The chain joins TRBV5-1 to TRBJ2-5, with 10 bases lining up with TRBD2. The CDR3 has 15 residues. The J segment lost 1 base and the V segment lost 1 base, leaving 1 base of the junction unmatched. Germline V lookup: CDR1 SGHRS, CDR2 YFSETQ. The CDR3, as DNA: TGCGCCAGCAGCTTGCGACTAGCGGGCCAAGAGACCCAGTACTTC. Its protein product is CASSLRLAGQETQYF.

This clone was observed a few times. The CDR3 bases are TGTGCCAGCGGCATGTCCGCTGGGGCCAACGTCCTGACTTTC. It specifies CASGMSAGANVLTF. The J gene is TRBJ2-6, the V gene TRBV6-1; D unclear. The germline V and J ends were trimmed by 8 bases and 2 bases, with 10 bases remaining between them. The V gene's germline CDR1 is MNHNS and CDR2 SASEGT. This CDR3 is 14 amino acids long.

The V and J genes are TRBV7-3 and TRBJ1-1, with a possible D match to TRBD1 (5 bases). The CDR3 runs to 14 residues. V dropped 2 bases and J dropped 4 bases, with 11 bases sitting between them. From germline, CDR1 is SGHTA and CDR2 FQGTGA. The CDR3 nucleotides read TGTGCCAGCAGCTTACAGGGTAGTGGCACTGAAGCTTTCTTT. Translation: CASSLQGSGTEAFF.